These 20 T cell receptor beta chains were all obtained from the same sample, sequenced in a study of blood T cell repertoires in COVID-19. The repertoire was sequenced with immunoSEQ multiplex PCR; TCRdb's copy has only in-frame clones and lacks some. The sample has approximately 130,000 clones; around 86% are singletons. The sequencing input was PBMCs or T cells enriched from blood (not recorded which). These receptors were collected from a man aged 25 to 40 who had recovered from COVID-19.

The chain uses TRBV19 and TRBJ2-7, with a weak D call TRBD1 (5 bases). The V gene's germline CDR1 is LNHDA and CDR2 SQIVND (reference sequence). V dropped 5 bases and J dropped 0 bases, with 17 bases sitting between them. The CDR3 loop spans 16 amino acids. CDR3 sequence: CASSHRTTTSSYEQYF. Here the CDR3 DNA reads TGTGCCAGTAGTCACCGGACAACCACGAGCTCCTACGAGCAGTACTTC. The entire variable domain, with the rest obtained from reference TRBV19 and TRBJ2-7, is as follows: DGGITQSPKYLFRKEGQNVTLSCEQNLNHDAMYWYRQDPGQGLRLIYYSQIVNDFQKGDIAEGYSVSREKKESFPLTVTSAQKNPTAFYLCASSHRTTTSSYEQYFGPGTRLTVT.

The gene calls are TRBV5-4 and TRBJ2-1; 9 positions match TRBD2. The length of the CDR3 is 15 residues. V shed 1 base, J shed 7 bases, and the junction held 6 bases outside the gene matches. The germline V gene encodes CDR1 SGHNT and CDR2 YYREEE (reference sequence). Here the CDR3 DNA reads TGTGCCAGCAGCTTGCCGGGACTAGCTCGTAATGAGCAGTTCTTC. This sequence encodes CASSLPGLARNEQFF.

The chain is built from TRBV6-5 and TRBJ2-5; 7 bases map to TRBD1. Germline V lookup: CDR1 MNHEY, CDR2 SVGAGI. CDR3 size: 15 residues. V dropped 6 bases and J dropped 4; count of bases not matched to a gene: 11. CDR3 sequence (DNA): TGTGCCAGCAGCGGGGAGAGGGGGCTTGGAGAGACCCAGTACTTC. Its translation: CASSGERGLGETQYF.

This chain uses TRBV10-1 with TRBJ2-3, with D possibly being TRBD2 (6 bases). Germline V CDR1 and CDR2: WNHNN, SYGVQD (reference sequence). The CDR3 length is 17 residues. Trimming cost V 3 bases and J 7 bases, with 23 bases left between them. CDR3: CASSETQGLGGRHTQYF. CDR3 DNA: TGCGCCAGCAGTGAAACCCAGGGTTTGGGTGGGAGGCATACGCAGTATTTT.

V gene TRBV7-7 combines with J gene TRBJ2-2; 8 bases are a match to TRBD1. With V trimmed by 2 bases and J by 5 bases, 10 bases remained unmatched. Per the germline V gene, CDR1 is SSHAT and CDR2 is FNYEAQ (reference sequence). The CDR3 spans 17 residues. CDR3 nucleotides: TGTGCCAGCAGCTTACTATCAGGGGGCGCGGATACCGGGGAGCTGTTTTTT. Residues: CASSLLSGGADTGELFF.

This chain joins TRBV19 and TRBJ2-7; TRBD2 might be the D (6 bases). CDR1 is LNHDA and CDR2 is SQIVND in the germline V gene (reference sequence). V was shortened by 1 base and J by 3 bases, with 16 bases between the two germline ends. This CDR3 comprises 16 residues. The DNA of the CDR3 is TGTGCCAGTAGTATAGGAGGTTTTACGGGGGTCTACGAGCAGTACTTC. Residues: CASSIGGFTGVYEQYF. Filled out from reference TRBV19 and TRBJ2-7, the complete variable domain reads DGGITQSPKYLFRKEGQNVTLSCEQNLNHDAMYWYRQDPGQGLRLIYYSQIVNDFQKGDIAEGYSVSREKKESFPLTVTSAQKNPTAFYLCASSIGGFTGVYEQYFGPGTRLTVT.

The chain employs TRBV5-1 and TRBJ1-5; 8 nucleotides align to TRBD1. This CDR3 spans 15 amino acids. Germline trimming cut 2 bases from V and 6 bases from J; bases unmatched to any gene: 7. The germline gives CDR1 SGHRS, CDR2 YFSETQ. CDR3 nucleotides: TGCGCCAGCAGCTTAGGACCAACAGGGGGTCAGCCCCAGCATTTT. Translated, it gives CASSLGPTGGQPQHF.

V usage is TRBV2 and J usage is TRBJ2-6; possible D gene TRBD1, 6 bases. Trimming took 5 bases from V and 2 from J, leaving 10 bases between them. CDR3 length: 15 amino acids. Germline V gives CDR1 SNHLY, CDR2 FYNNEI. The CDR3 nucleotides read TGTGCCAGCAGTTCAGGGGCTGCTGGGGCCAACGTCCTGACTTTC. Translating it yields CASSSGAAGANVLTF.

V gene TRBV5-6 combines with J gene TRBJ1-2; unclear D gene. This CDR3 has 13 residues. Between the trimmed V and J ends, which lost 0 bases and 6 bases, there was a span of 9 bases. Germline CDR1 is SGHDT and CDR2 is YYEEEE. In DNA, the CDR3 is TGTGCCAGCAGCTTGGAGTCCAGCGATGGCTACACCTTC. Amino acids: CASSLESSDGYTF.

The gene calls are TRBV12-3 or TRBV12-4 and TRBJ1-5; D gene ambiguous. Trimming stripped 4 bases from V and 5 bases from J, with 6 bases between. This CDR3 contains 12 residues. The CDR3 DNA follows: TGTGCCAGCAGTTGGGCTGATCAGCCCCAGCATTTT. Protein: CASSWADQPQHF.

This rearrangement joins TRBV5-1 to TRBJ1-2, with D unclear. Trimming took off 4 bases at V and 3 bases at J, with 16 bases between the two ends. The germline gives CDR1 SGHRS, CDR2 YFSETQ. The CDR3 spans 15 residues. The chain's CDR3 is CASSATGGDYYGYTF. The CDR3 bases are TGCGCCAGCAGCGCTACCGGCGGAGATTACTATGGCTACACCTTC. Based on the CDR3 plus reference TRBV5-1 and TRBJ1-2, the full variable domain is KAGVTQTPRYLIKTRGQQVTLSCSPISGHRSVSWYQQTPGQGLQFLFEYFSETQRNKGNFPGRFSGRQFSNSRSEMNVSTLELGDSALYLCASSATGGDYYGYTFGSGTRLTVV.

This rearrangement joins TRBV28 to TRBJ1-5; D call uncertain. Trimming stripped 3 bases from V and 6 bases from J, with 12 bases between. The CDR3 is made up of 14 amino acids. Germline CDR1 reads MDHEN; CDR2 reads SYDVKM. CDR3 sequence: CASSLGEKGQPQHF. The CDR3 coding sequence is TGTGCCAGCAGTTTGGGAGAAAAGGGTCAGCCCCAGCATTTT.

J is TRBJ1-2 and V is TRBV27; D is perhaps TRBD1 (6 bases). V was pared by 0 bases and J by 4 bases, with 9 bases between. The CDR3 contains 14 residues. Germline V gives CDR1 MNHEY, CDR2 SMNVEV (reference sequence). CDR3 DNA sequence: TGTGCCAGCAGTTTATCGCAGGGGCTCTATGGCTACACCTTC. It specifies CASSLSQGLYGYTF.

V is TRBV5-1 and J is TRBJ2-3, with TRBD2 matching over 7 bases. The junction had 9 bases not matched to a gene; V was cut back by 9 bases and J by 2 bases. This CDR3 contains 14 residues. CDR1 is SGHRS and CDR2 is YFSETQ in the germline V gene. For the CDR3, the DNA is TGCGCCACCTCTAGCGGAGCAGTCACAGATACGCAGTATTTT. Translating it yields CATSSGAVTDTQYF.

This chain uses TRBV5-1 with TRBJ2-2; TRBD1 might be the D (5 bases). Trimming shortened V by 0 bases and J by 7 bases, and 7 bases separated the two germline ends. There are 13 residues in the CDR3. Per the germline V gene, CDR1 is SGHRS and CDR2 is YFSETQ. DNA for the CDR3: TGCGCCAGCAGCTTGGAGGGGTTCGGGGAGCTGTTTTTT. Residues: CASSLEGFGELFF.

The chain recombines TRBV27 with TRBJ1-6; D is ambiguous. Germline assignment: CDR1 MNHEY and CDR2 SMNVEV (reference sequence). This CDR3 has 14 residues. Trimming removed 2 bases from V and 9 bases from J, with 11 bases in between. In nucleotides, the CDR3 is TGTGCCAGCAGTTTAATGGCAAATTCTTCACCCCTCCACTTT. Translated: CASSLMANSSPLHF.

The V and J genes are TRBV28 and TRBJ1-1; 9 bases are a match to TRBD1. The CDR3 is made up of 14 amino acids. Per the germline V gene, CDR1 is MDHEN and CDR2 is SYDVKM. V shed 3 bases, J shed 6 bases, and the junction held 5 bases outside the gene matches. CDR3 in amino acids: CASSFPQGAAEAFF. The DNA of the CDR3 is TGTGCCAGCAGTTTTCCACAGGGGGCGGCTGAAGCTTTCTTT.

V and J are TRBV4-1 and TRBJ2-3; the match to TRBD2 covers 11 bases. V gave up 5 bases and J gave up 2 bases; unmatched junction bases: 6. CDR1 and CDR2 (germline): MGHRA, YSYEKL. The CDR3 length is 16 residues. Written as DNA, the CDR3 is TGCGCCAGCAGCTCACCTAGCGGGGGGTCCACAGATACGCAGTATTTT. This encodes CASSSPSGGSTDTQYF.

J is TRBJ1-1 and V is TRBV11-2; no clear D. The CDR3 covers 18 residues. Germline assignment: CDR1 SGHAT and CDR2 FQNNGV. Between the trimmed V and J ends, which lost 1 base and 2 bases, there was a span of 20 bases. The DNA of the CDR3 is TGTGCCAGCAGCTTAGTTTGGGTGGGTCCTACAGATAACACTGAAGCTTTCTTT. Its translation: CASSLVWVGPTDNTEAFF. Drawing the rest from reference TRBV11-2 and TRBJ1-1, the complete variable domain is EAGVAQSPRYKIIEKRQSVAFWCNPISGHATLYWYQQILGQGPKLLIQFQNNGVVDDSQLPKDRFSAERLKGVDSTLKIQPAKLEDSAVYLCASSLVWVGPTDNTEAFFGQGTRLTVV.

V is TRBV12-3 or TRBV12-4 and J is TRBJ2-3; D is undetermined. Trimming took 5 bases from V and 4 from J, leaving 10 bases between them. The CDR3 consists of 13 residues. Here the CDR3 DNA reads TGTGCCAGCAGTAACCTGGGCCCAGATACGCAGTATTTT. Protein product: CASSNLGPDTQYF.